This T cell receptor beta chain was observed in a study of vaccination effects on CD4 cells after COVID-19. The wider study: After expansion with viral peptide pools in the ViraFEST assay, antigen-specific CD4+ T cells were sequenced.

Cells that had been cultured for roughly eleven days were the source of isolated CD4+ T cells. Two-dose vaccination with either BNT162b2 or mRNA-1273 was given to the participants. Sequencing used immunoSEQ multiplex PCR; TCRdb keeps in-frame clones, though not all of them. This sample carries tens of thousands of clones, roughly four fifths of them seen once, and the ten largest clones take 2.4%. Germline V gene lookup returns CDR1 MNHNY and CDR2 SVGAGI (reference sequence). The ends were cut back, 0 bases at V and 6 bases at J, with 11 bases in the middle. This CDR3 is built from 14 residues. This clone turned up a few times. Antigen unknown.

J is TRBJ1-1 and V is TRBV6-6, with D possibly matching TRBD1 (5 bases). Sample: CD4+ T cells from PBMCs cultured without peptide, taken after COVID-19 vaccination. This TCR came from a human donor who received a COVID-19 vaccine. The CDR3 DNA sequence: TGTGCCAGCAGTTACTCTGGGGGTTCCGCTGAAGCTTTCTTT. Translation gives CASSYSGGSAEAFF.